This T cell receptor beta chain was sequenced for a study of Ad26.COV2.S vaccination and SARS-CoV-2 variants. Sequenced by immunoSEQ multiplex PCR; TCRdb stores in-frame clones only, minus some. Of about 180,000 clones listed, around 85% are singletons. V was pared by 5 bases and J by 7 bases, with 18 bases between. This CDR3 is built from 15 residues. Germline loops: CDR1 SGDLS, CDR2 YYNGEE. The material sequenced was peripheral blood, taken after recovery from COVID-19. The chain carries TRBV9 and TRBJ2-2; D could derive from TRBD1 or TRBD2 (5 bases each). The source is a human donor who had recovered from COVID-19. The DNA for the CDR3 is TGTGCCAGCAGTTTTACCGGGACCCCACGCGGGGAGCTGTTTTTT. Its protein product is CASSFTGTPRGELFF.